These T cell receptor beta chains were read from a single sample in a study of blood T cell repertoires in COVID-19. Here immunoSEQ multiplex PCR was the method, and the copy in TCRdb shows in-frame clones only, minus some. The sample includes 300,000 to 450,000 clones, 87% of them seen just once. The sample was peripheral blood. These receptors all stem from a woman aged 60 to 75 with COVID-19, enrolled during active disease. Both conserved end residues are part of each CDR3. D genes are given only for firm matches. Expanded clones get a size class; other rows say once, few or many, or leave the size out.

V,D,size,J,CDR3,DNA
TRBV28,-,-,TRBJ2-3,CASSPGTGGPGTQYF,TGTGCCAGCAGTCCGGGTACAGGCGGACCGGGTACGCAGTATTTT
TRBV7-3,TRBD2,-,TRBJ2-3,CASSPVVIAGGDTQYF,TGTGCCAGCAGCCCCGTAGTCATCGCGGGGGGCGATACGCAGTATTTT
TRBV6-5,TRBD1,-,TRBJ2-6,CASRRQGTGANVLTF,TGTGCCAGCAGACGACAGGGTACTGGGGCCAACGTCCTGACTTTC
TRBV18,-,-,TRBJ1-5,CASSPPGGNNQPQHF,TGTGCCAGCTCACCGCCGGGGGGGAACAATCAGCCCCAGCATTTT
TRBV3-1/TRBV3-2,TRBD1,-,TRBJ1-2,CASTTSGGAAYGYTF,TGTGCCAGCACCACCTCAGGGGGCGCTGCCTATGGCTACACCTTC
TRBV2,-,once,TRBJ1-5,CASSTQGGQPQHF,TGTGCCAGCAGTACCCAGGGAGGTCAGCCCCAGCATTTT
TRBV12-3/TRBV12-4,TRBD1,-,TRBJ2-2,CASSGQGTGELFF,TGTGCCAGCAGTGGACAGGGGACCGGGGAGCTGTTTTTT
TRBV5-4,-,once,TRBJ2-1,CASSFTGHYNEQFF,TGTGCCAGCAGCTTCACAGGTCATTACAATGAGCAGTTCTTC
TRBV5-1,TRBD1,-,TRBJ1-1,CASRRTGGSTEAFF,TGCGCCAGCAGGCGCACAGGGGGAAGCACTGAAGCTTTCTTT
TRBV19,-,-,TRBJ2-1,CASSIDLIGAAYNEQFF,TGTGCCAGTAGTATAGATCTTATAGGGGCGGCCTACAATGAGCAGTTCTTC
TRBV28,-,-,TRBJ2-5,CASSLPRDQETQYF,TGTGCCAGCAGTTTACCCAGGGACCAAGAGACCCAGTACTTC
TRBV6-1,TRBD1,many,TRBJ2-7,CASSEDRGEASYQYF,TGTGCCAGCAGTGAAGACAGGGGGGAAGCCTCTTATCAGTACTTC
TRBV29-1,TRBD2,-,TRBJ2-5,CSVGGEGNFVETQYF,TGCAGCGTTGGGGGGGAGGGAAACTTTGTGGAGACCCAGTACTTC
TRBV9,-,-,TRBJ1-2,CASSVVGGVGYTF,TGTGCCAGCAGCGTGGTAGGAGGGGTGGGCTACACCTTC
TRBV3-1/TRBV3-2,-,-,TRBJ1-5,CASSQEGGISNQPQHF,TGTGCCAGCAGCCAAGAAGGAGGGATCAGCAATCAGCCCCAGCATTTT
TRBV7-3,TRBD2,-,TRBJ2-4,CASSSHSGLAKNIQYF,TGTGCCAGCAGCTCCCATAGCGGGTTAGCCAAAAACATTCAGTACTTC
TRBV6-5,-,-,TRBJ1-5,CASSTTAFSNQPQHF,TGTGCCAGCAGTACGACAGCTTTTAGCAATCAGCCCCAGCATTTT
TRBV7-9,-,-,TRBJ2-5,CASSRRGGAETQYF,TGTGCCAGCAGCCGTAGGGGGGGCGCGGAGACCCAGTACTTC
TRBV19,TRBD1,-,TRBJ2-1,CASSSQTGAFGNEQFF,TGTGCCAGTAGTTCTCAGACAGGGGCCTTTGGGAATGAGCAGTTCTTC
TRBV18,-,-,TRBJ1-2,CASSPNRGATNYGYTF,TGTGCCAGCTCACCGAATAGGGGCGCCACTAACTATGGCTACACCTTC
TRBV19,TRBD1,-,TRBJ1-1,CASSVPGQGREAFF,TGTGCCAGTAGTGTACCGGGACAGGGTAGAGAAGCTTTCTTT
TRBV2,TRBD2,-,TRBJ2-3,CASKTSNADTQYF,TGTGCCAGCAAGACTAGCAATGCGGATACGCAGTATTTT
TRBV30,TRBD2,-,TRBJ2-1,CAWSGLAGAEQFF,TGTGCCTGGAGTGGGCTAGCGGGGGCTGAGCAGTTCTTC
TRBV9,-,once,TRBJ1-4,CASSVRGGEKLFF,TGTGCCAGCAGCGTAAGGGGGGGAGAAAAACTGTTTTTT
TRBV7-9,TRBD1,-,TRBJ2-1,CASSSGTGDNEQFF,TGTGCCAGCAGCTCGGGGACAGGGGACAATGAGCAGTTCTTC
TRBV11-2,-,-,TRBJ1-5,CASSLASGRLGRQPQHF,TGTGCCAGCAGCTTAGCCTCGGGACGGCTAGGGAGGCAGCCCCAGCATTTT
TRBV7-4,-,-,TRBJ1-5,CASKLWGTTLAYSNQPQHF,TGTGCCAGCAAACTCTGGGGCACAACTCTGGCTTATAGCAATCAGCCCCAGCATTTT
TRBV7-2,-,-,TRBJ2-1,CASSPPPSFYNEQFF,TGTGCCAGCAGCCCCCCGCCTAGCTTCTACAATGAGCAGTTCTTC
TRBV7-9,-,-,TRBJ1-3,CASSPWTYQTGNTIYF,TGTGCCAGCAGCCCTTGGACTTATCAGACCGGAAACACCATATATTTT
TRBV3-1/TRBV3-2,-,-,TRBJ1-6,CASSQGGRNSPLHF,TGTGCCAGCAGCCAGGGGGGTAGGAATTCACCCCTCCACTTT
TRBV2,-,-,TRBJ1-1,CASTNAQGGTEAFF,TGTGCCAGCACCAACGCCCAGGGAGGGACTGAAGCTTTCTTT
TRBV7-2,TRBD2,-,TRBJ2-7,CASSFLAGYEQYF,TGTGCCAGCAGCTTCCTAGCGGGATACGAGCAGTACTTC
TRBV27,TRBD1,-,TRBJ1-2,CASSFLQRTGGYTF,TGTGCCAGCAGTTTCCTACAAAGGACAGGAGGCTACACCTTC
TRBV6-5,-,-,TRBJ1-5,CASSPQGNQPQHF,TGTGCCAGCAGTCCACAGGGAAATCAGCCCCAGCATTTT
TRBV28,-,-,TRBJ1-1,CASRLGGAESTEAFF,TGTGCCAGCAGGCTGGGCGGGGCCGAATCAACTGAAGCTTTCTTT
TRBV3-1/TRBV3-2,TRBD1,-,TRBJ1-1,CASSQGDSGYTEAFF,TGTGCCAGCAGCCAAGGGGACAGTGGGTACACTGAAGCTTTCTTT
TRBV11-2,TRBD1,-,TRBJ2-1,CASSLGDSGFHEQFF,TGTGCCAGCAGCTTAGGGGACAGTGGTTTCCATGAGCAGTTCTTC
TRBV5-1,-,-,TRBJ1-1,CASSLDPGWDTEAFF,TGCGCCAGCAGCTTGGACCCAGGGTGGGACACTGAAGCTTTCTTT
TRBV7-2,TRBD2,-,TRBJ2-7,CASSLYFSGGAYEQYF,TGTGCCAGCAGCCTTTACTTCAGCGGGGGGGCCTACGAGCAGTACTTC
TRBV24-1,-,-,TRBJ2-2,CATSDLRADRPAGELFF,TGTGCCACCAGTGATTTAAGGGCAGACAGGCCGGCCGGGGAGCTGTTTTTT
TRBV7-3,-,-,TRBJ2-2,CASSRTAATGELFF,TGTGCCAGCAGCCGGACAGCGGCGACCGGGGAGCTGTTTTTT
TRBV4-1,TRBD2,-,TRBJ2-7,CASSQEGGGSYEQYF,TGCGCCAGCAGCCAAGAAGGCGGGGGCTCCTACGAGCAGTACTTC
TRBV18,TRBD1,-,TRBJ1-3,CASSPIQGLTGNTIYF,TGTGCCAGCTCACCAATACAGGGGTTGACTGGAAACACCATATATTTT
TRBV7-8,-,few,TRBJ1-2,CASSLIRQPGGYTF,TGTGCCAGCAGCTTAATCCGACAGCCGGGTGGCTACACCTTC
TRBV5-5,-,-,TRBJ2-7,CASSLVPGAYEQYF,TGTGCCAGCAGCTTGGTGCCAGGGGCCTACGAGCAGTACTTC
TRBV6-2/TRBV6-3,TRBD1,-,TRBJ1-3,CASSGGTAAGNTIYF,TGTGCCAGCAGTGGCGGGACAGCGGCTGGAAACACCATATATTTT
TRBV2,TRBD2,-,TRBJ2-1,CASRLAGTSGGALYNEQFF,TGTGCCAGCCGCCTCGCAGGGACTAGCGGGGGGGCCCTTTACAATGAGCAGTTCTTC
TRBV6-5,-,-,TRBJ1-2,CASSYLGQGNYGYTF,TGTGCCAGCAGTTACCTTGGGCAGGGAAACTATGGCTACACCTTC
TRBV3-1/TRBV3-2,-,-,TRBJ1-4,CASSQGNGLFF,TGTGCCAGCAGCCAAGGCAACGGACTGTTTTTT
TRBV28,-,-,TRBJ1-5,CASSLFLNQPQHF,TGTGCCAGCAGTTTATTTCTGAATCAGCCCCAGCATTTT
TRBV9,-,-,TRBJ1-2,CASSDRVNYGYTF,TGTGCCAGCAGCGACAGGGTGAACTATGGCTACACCTTC
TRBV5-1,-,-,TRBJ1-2,CASSLLTNYGYTF,TGCGCCAGCAGCTTGCTTACTAACTATGGCTACACCTTC
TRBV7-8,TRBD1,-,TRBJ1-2,CASSLVGGNYGYTF,TGTGCCAGCAGCTTAGTAGGGGGCAACTATGGCTACACCTTC
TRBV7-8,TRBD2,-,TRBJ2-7,CASRSSGVLSYEQYF,TGTGCCAGCAGATCTAGCGGGGTGCTCTCCTACGAGCAGTACTTC
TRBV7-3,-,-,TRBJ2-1,CASSLDGTVNEQFF,TGTGCCAGCAGCTTAGACGGGACTGTGAATGAGCAGTTCTTC